Described below is a single T cell receptor beta chain sequence and its context. The antigen remains undetermined. The sample is drawn from a study of T cell responses to AZD1222 COVID-19 vaccine. Study-wide findings and caveats: As reported, nearly half of all spike-specific TCRs target variant regions that are unmutated. With two AZD1222 doses given, Spike-specific TCR breadth and depth both rose.

Repertoires were generated with immunoSEQ multiplex PCR, while TCRdb's copy carries only in-frame clones and drops some. The table includes more than 150,000 clones, 90% detected once. The sequence derives from an adult in good health. The sequenced sample was peripheral blood, obtained on day 0 of AZD1222 vaccination.

CDR3 sequence (DNA): TGCGCCAGCATCGACGGGACAAGCACAGATACGCAGTATTTT. This sequence encodes CASIDGTSTDTQYF. V usage is TRBV10-2 and J usage is TRBJ2-3, with D perhaps matching TRBD1 (6 bases). CDR1 and CDR2 from the germline V gene are WSHSY and SAAADI. The V gene lost 7 bases and the J gene lost 0 bases, with 11 bases spanning the gap. The CDR3 has 14 amino acids.